A single sample is the source of the 10 T cell receptor beta chains below, sequenced in a study of T-cell reconstitution after alpha-beta-depleted transplantation in children. Unique molecular identifiers were used in preparing the TCRbeta library. TCRdb reprocessed the PCR reads via MiXCR and lists one record per CDR3 protein. The sample has 600,000 to 800,000 distinct CDR3 sequences, around 13% seen once. The source material was PBMCs, sampled before TCRalphabeta/CD19-depleted stem cell transplant. The source is a girl aged 2 to 10 with congenital amegakaryocytic thrombocytopenia, due to receive a stem cell transplant.

This clonotype has at least ten counts. V usage is TRBV20-1 and J usage is TRBJ1-1; a possible D gene is TRBD1 (5 bases). CDR1 DFQATT and CDR2 SNEGSKA come from the germline V gene (reference sequence). CDR3 length equals 13 residues. V shed 6 bases and J shed 1 base, with 12 bases lying between them. CDR3 DNA sequence: TGCAGTGCGACCTACGGGGGGAACACTGAAGCTTTCTTT. This sequence encodes CSATYGGNTEAFF.

This clonotype has ten or more counts. J is TRBJ2-2 and V is TRBV4-2, with 15 nucleotides matching TRBD2. Germline trimming cut 4 bases from V and 3 bases from J; bases unmatched to any gene: 18. Per the germline V gene, CDR1 is LGHNA and CDR2 is YNFKEQ. The CDR3 runs to 22 residues. CDR3 region: CASSPGLAGGPRLRWDTGELFF. The CDR3 DNA sequence: TGTGCCAGCAGCCCCGGACTAGCGGGAGGGCCTCGGCTTAGGTGGGACACCGGGGAGCTGTTTTTT.

The chain joins TRBV2 to TRBJ1-4, with D hard to call. Germline assignment: CDR1 SNHLY and CDR2 FYNNEI. The CDR3 spans 14 residues. The V gene lost 3 bases and the J gene lost 4 bases, with 9 bases spanning the gap. The DNA for the CDR3 is TGTGCCAGCAGTGATCTCCCCTTTAATGAAAAACTGTTTTTT. Its translation is CASSDLPFNEKLFF.

In its sample, this clonotype was seen a few times. The CDR3 protein is CSASSRVAYEQYF. The CDR3 region has the DNA TGCAGTGCTAGTTCCCGGGTGGCCTACGAGCAGTACTTC. The chain carries TRBV20-1 and TRBJ2-7; D is ambiguous. This CDR3 is 13 amino acids long. Trimming shortened V by 3 bases and J by 2 bases, and 11 bases separated the two germline ends. Germline V lookup: CDR1 DFQATT, CDR2 SNEGSKA (reference sequence).

This clonotype has more than one count but fewer than ten. The gene calls are TRBV12-3 or TRBV12-4 and TRBJ2-5; D is tentatively TRBD1 or TRBD2 (5 bases each). The CDR3 totals 12 residues. Trimming pared 3 bases from V and 10 bases from J, leaving 12 bases between. In DNA form, the CDR3 reads TGTGCCAGCAGTTTGGACACCCGGGACCAGTACTTC. It translates to CASSLDTRDQYF.

This clonotype was seen many times. The chain combines TRBV20-1 with TRBJ2-3, with TRBD2 matching over 7 bases. Germline-derived CDR1 and CDR2 are DFQATT and SNEGSKA (reference sequence). J gave up 3 bases and V 4 bases, and 10 bases lay outside the gene matches. This CDR3 region has 15 residues. The CDR3 sequence: CSAITRETPTDTQYF. For the CDR3, the DNA is TGCAGTGCTATAACGCGGGAGACCCCGACAGATACGCAGTATTTT.

A few counts support this clonotype. The rearrangement uses TRBV4-2 and TRBJ2-1, with D hard to call. This CDR3 contains 17 residues. Germline V gene sequence: CDR1 LGHNA, CDR2 YNFKEQ. Trimming took 0 bases from V and 9 from J, leaving 21 bases between them. CDR3 amino acids: CASSQDNGGPKMGEQFF. CDR3 bases: TGTGCCAGCAGCCAAGATAATGGTGGCCCGAAGATGGGTGAGCAGTTCTTC.

This clonotype was counted a few times. The rearrangement joins TRBV24-1 to TRBJ2-1; D is possibly TRBD1 or TRBD2 (5 bases each). V shed 3 bases and J shed 9 bases, with 11 bases lying between them. The CDR3 covers 13 residues. The V gene's germline CDR1 is KGHDR and CDR2 SFDVKD. This CDR3 is CATSDGSGSEQFF. The DNA for the CDR3 is TGTGCCACCAGTGATGGCTCAGGGAGTGAGCAGTTCTTC.

This clonotype was picked up a small number of times. The rearrangement joins TRBV5-6 to TRBJ2-5; the match to TRBD1 covers 7 bases. This CDR3 has 15 amino acids. Germline-derived CDR1 and CDR2 are SGHDT and YYEEEE. V shed 0 bases and J 6 bases; nucleotides not matched to a gene: 8. CDR3 amino acids: CASSLVRGPGKTQYF. CDR3 nucleotide sequence: TGTGCCAGCAGCTTGGTTAGGGGGCCGGGAAAGACCCAGTACTTC.

The chain combines TRBV29-1 with TRBJ2-1; 10 bases line up with TRBD2. The length of the CDR3 is 14 residues. Germline V gene lookup returns CDR1 SQVTM and CDR2 ANQGSEA. Trimming removed 6 bases from V and 2 bases from J; junction bases left unmatched: 4. CDR3 amino acids: CSVASGRAYNEQFF. CDR3 DNA: TGCAGCGTGGCGAGCGGGAGGGCCTACAATGAGCAGTTCTTC.